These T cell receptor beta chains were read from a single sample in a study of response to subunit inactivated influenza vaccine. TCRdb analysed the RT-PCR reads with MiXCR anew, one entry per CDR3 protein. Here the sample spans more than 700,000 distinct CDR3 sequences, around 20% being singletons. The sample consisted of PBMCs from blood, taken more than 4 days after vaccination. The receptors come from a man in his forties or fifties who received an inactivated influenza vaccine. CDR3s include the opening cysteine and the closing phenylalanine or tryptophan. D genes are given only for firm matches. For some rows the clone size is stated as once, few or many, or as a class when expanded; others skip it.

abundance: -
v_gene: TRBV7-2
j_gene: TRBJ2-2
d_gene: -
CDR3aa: CASSLFSAKGTGELFF
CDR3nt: TGTGCCAGCAGCTTATTTTCCGCCAAGGGCACCGGGGAGCTGTTTTTT

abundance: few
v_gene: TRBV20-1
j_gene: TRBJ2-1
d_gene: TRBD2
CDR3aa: CSARSRAGLSSYNEQFF
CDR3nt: TGCAGTGCTAGATCCAGAGCGGGGCTGAGCTCCTACAATGAGCAGTTCTTC

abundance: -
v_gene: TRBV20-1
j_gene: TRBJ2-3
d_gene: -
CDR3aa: CSARDWGSTDTQYF
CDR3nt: TGCAGTGCTAGAGATTGGGGCAGCACAGATACGCAGTATTTT

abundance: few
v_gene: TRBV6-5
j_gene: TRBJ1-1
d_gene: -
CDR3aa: CASSWIQGVGAEAFF
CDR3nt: TGTGCCAGCAGTTGGATACAGGGAGTTGGGGCTGAAGCTTTCTTT

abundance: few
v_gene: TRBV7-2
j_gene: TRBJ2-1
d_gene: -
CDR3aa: CASSQRPLGEQFF
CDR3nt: TGTGCCAGCAGCCAGCGACCCTTAGGTGAGCAGTTCTTC

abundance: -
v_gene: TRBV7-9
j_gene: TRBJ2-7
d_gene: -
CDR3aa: CASSFFGLYEQYF
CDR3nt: TGTGCCAGCAGCTTTTTCGGTCTTTACGAGCAGTACTTC

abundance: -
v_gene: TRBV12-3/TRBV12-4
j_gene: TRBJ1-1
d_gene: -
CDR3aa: CASSLARATEAFF
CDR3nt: TGTGCCAGCAGTTTGGCCAGGGCCACTGAAGCTTTCTTT

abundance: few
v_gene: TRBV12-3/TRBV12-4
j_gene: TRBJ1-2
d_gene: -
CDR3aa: CASTMTGSVGYGYTF
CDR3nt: TGTGCCAGCACCATGACAGGTTCGGTGGGCTATGGCTACACCTTC

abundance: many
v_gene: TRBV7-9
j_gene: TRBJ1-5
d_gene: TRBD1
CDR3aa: CASRPGTGGNQPQHF
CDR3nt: TGTGCCAGCAGACCCGGGACAGGGGGCAATCAGCCCCAGCATTTT

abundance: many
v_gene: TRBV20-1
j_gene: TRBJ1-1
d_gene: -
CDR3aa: CSARMGGEEAFF
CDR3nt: TGCAGTGCTAGGATGGGAGGGGAGGAAGCTTTCTTT

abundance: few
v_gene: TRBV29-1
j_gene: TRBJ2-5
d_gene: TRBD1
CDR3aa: CSVVGQVGETQYF
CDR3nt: TGCAGCGTTGTCGGACAGGTGGGAGAGACCCAGTACTTC

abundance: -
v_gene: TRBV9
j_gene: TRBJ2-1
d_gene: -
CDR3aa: CASSPAAGTGYNEQFF
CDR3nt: TGTGCCAGCAGCCCCGCGGCCGGGACTGGTTACAATGAGCAGTTCTTC

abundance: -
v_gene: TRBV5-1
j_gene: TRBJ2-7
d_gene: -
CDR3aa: CASSSAGLPDSEQYF
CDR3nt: TGCGCCAGCAGCTCAGCAGGACTCCCCGATTCCGAGCAGTACTTC

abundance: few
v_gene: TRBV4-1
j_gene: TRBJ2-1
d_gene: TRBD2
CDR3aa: CASSQGTSGGYNEQFF
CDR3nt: TGCGCCAGCAGCCAGGGGACTAGCGGGGGATACAATGAGCAGTTCTTC

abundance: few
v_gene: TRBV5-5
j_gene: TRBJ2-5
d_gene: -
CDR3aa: CASSLFQGSQETQYF
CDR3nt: TGTGCCAGCAGCTTGTTTCAGGGAAGCCAAGAGACCCAGTACTTC

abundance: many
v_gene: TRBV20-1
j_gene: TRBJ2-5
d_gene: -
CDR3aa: CSARVGVYQETQYF
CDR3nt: TGCAGTGCTAGAGTGGGGGTTTACCAAGAGACCCAGTACTTC

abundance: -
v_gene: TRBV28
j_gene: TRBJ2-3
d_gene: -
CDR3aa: CASRPGARLTDTQYF
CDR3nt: TGTGCCAGCAGACCCGGTGCTAGGCTAACAGATACGCAGTATTTT

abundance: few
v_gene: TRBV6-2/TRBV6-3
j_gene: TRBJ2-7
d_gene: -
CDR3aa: CASSSSGIRLGEQYF
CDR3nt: TGTGCCAGCAGTTCCTCCGGGATCCGACTTGGCGAGCAGTACTTC

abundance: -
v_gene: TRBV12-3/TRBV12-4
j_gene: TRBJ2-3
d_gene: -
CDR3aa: CASSTWRGSSTDTQYF
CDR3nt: TGTGCCAGCAGCACCTGGCGGGGCTCGAGCACAGATACGCAGTATTTT

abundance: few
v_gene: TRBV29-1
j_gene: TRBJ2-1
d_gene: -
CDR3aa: CSVEFAGAVLPFF
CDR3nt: -

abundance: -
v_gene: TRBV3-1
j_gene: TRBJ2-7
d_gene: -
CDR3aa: CASSQAGPPYEQYF
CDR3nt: TGTGCCAGCAGCCAAGCCGGGCCCCCCTACGAGCAGTACTTC

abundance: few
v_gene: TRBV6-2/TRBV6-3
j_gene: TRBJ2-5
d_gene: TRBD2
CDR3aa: CASSYQVPLRGAGEGYQETQYF
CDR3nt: TGTGCCAGCAGTTACCAAGTCCCTCTACGGGGAGCGGGAGAAGGGTACCAAGAGACCCAGTACTTC

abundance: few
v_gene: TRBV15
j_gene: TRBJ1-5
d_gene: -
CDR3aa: CATRSPGSGFQPQHF
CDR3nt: TGTGCCACCAGAAGCCCTGGAAGCGGGTTCCAGCCCCAGCATTTT

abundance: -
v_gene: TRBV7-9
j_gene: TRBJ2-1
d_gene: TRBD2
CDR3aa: CASSLVRRLAGEGEQFF
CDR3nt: TGTGCCAGCAGCTTGGTCAGGAGACTAGCGGGAGAGGGTGAGCAGTTCTTC

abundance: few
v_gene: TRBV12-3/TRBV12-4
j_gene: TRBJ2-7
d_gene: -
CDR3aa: CASSWSPGSTYEQYF
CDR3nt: TGTGCCAGCAGTTGGTCCCCGGGATCCACCTACGAGCAGTACTTC

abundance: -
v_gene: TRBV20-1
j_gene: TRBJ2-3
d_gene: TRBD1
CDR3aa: CSAREPLGQGSTDTQYF
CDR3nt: TGCAGTGCTAGAGAACCTTTGGGACAGGGAAGCACAGATACGCAGTATTTT

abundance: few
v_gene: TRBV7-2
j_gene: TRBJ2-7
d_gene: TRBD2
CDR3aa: CASSLWASGSYEQYF
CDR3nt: TGTGCCAGCAGCTTATGGGCTAGCGGCTCCTACGAGCAGTACTTC

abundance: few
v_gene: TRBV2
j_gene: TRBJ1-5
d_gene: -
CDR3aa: CASTAGAIQPQHF
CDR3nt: TGTGCCAGCACCGCAGGGGCGATTCAGCCCCAGCATTTT

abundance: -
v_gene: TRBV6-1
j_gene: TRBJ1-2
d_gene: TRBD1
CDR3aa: CASSSGGQGARGYTF
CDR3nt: TGTGCCAGCAGCTCAGGGGGACAGGGGGCGAGAGGCTACACCTTC

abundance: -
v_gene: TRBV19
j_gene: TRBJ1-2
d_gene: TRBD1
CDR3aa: CASSIGGQGTGYTF
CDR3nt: TGTGCCAGTAGTATAGGAGGACAGGGAACTGGCTACACCTTC

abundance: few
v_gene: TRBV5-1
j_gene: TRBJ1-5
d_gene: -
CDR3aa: CASSKGTTIDQPQHF
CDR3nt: TGCGCCAGCAGCAAAGGGACAACGATCGATCAGCCCCAGCATTTT

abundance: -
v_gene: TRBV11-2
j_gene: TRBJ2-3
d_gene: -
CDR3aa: CASSLDSGADTQYF
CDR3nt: TGTGCCAGCAGCTTAGATTCAGGGGCAGATACGCAGTATTTT

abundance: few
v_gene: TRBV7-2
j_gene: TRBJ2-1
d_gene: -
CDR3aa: CASSLARDGTYNEQFF
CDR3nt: TGTGCCAGCAGCTTAGCCCGGGACGGCACCTACAATGAGCAGTTCTTC

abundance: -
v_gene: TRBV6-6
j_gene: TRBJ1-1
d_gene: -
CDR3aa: CASSTSNTEAFF
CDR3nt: TGTGCCAGCAGTACCTCGAACACTGAAGCTTTCTTT

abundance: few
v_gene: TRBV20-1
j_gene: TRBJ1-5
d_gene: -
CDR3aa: CSARGAGYGNQPQHF
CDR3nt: TGCAGTGCTAGAGGGGCGGGGTATGGCAATCAGCCCCAGCATTTT

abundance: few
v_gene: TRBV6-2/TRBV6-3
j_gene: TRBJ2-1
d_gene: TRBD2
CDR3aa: CASSGSRYNEQFF
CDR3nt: TGTGCCAGTAGCGGGAGTCGCTACAATGAGCAGTTCTTC

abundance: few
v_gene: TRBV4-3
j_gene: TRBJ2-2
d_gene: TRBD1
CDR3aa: CASSQETGPGELFF
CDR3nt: TGCGCCAGCAGCCAAGAGACAGGGCCCGGGGAGCTGTTTTTT

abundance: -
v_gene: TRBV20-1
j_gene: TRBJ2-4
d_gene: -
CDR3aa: CSAGVVRERNIQYF
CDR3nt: TGCAGTGCCGGGGTTGTTAGGGAGAGAAACATTCAGTACTTC

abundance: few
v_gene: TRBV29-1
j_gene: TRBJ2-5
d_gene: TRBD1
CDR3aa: CSVQGVQETQYF
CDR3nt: TGCAGCGTACAGGGGGTCCAAGAGACCCAGTACTTC

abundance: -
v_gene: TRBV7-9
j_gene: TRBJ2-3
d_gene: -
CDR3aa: CASSPSGGNTQYF
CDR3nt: TGTGCCAGCAGCCCCTCGGGCGGAAATACGCAGTATTTT

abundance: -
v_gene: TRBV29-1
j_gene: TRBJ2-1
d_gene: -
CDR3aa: CSVGQGADNNEQFF
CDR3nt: TGCAGCGTTGGGCAGGGCGCGGACAACAATGAGCAGTTCTTC

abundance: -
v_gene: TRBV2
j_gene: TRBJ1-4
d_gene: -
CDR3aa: CASSESRATTNEKLFF
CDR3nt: TGTGCCAGCAGTGAATCCAGAGCCACAACTAATGAAAAACTGTTTTTT

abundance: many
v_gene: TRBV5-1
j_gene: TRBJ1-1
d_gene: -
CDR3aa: CASSLSLRSARPTEAFF
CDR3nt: TGCGCCAGCAGCTTGAGTCTTCGGTCTGCGCGGCCCACTGAAGCTTTCTTT

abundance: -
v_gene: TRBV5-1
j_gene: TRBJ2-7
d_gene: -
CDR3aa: CASSLALGRRTVPYEQYF
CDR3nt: TGCGCCAGCAGCTTGGCCTTGGGCCGTCGGACAGTTCCCTACGAGCAGTACTTC

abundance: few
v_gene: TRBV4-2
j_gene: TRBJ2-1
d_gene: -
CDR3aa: CASSQDPPGEGRYNEQFF
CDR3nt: TGTGCCAGCAGCCAAGATCCCCCAGGCGAAGGGAGGTACAATGAGCAGTTCTTC

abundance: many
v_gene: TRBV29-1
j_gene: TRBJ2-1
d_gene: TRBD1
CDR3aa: CSVEFRTGDSYNEQFF
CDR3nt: TGCAGCGTTGAATTTCGGACCGGGGACAGTTACAATGAGCAGTTCTTC

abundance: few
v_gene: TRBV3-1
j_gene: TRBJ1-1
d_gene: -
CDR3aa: CASSQVGRDMNTEAFF
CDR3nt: TGTGCCAGCAGCCAAGTTGGAAGGGATATGAACACTGAAGCTTTCTTT

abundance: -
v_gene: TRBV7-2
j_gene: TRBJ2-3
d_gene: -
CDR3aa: CASSLAFGAGQDTQYF
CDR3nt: TGTGCCAGCAGCTTAGCTTTTGGGGCAGGCCAAGATACGCAGTATTTT

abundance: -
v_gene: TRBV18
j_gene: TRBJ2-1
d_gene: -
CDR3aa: CASSPPARANEQFF
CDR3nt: TGTGCCAGCTCACCACCGGCCAGGGCCAATGAGCAGTTCTTC

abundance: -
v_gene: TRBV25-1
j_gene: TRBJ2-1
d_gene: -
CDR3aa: CASSDGGGSIYNEQFF
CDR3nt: TGTGCCAGCAGTGATGGTGGGGGATCGATCTACAATGAGCAGTTCTTC

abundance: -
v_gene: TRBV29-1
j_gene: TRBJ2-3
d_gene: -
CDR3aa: CSARGASTDTQYF
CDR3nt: TGCAGCGCCCGGGGGGCTAGCACAGATACGCAGTATTTT

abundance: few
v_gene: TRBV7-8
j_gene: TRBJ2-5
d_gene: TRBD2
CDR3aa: CASSVGLAVETQYF
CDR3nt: TGTGCCAGCAGCGTCGGACTAGCGGTCGAGACCCAGTACTTC

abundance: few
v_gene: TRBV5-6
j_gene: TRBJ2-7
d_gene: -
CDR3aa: CASSLALQAGSYEQYF
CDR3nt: TGTGCCAGCAGCTTGGCGCTGCAGGCCGGCTCCTACGAGCAGTACTTC

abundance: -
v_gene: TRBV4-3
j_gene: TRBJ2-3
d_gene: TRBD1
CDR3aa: CASSPAHRGRTDTQYF
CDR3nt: TGCGCCAGCAGCCCCGCCCACAGGGGGCGCACAGATACGCAGTATTTT